Presented here are 8 T cell receptor beta chains from one specimen sequenced in a study of beta chain features in type 1 diabetes. Isolated RNA was reverse transcribed in full, so expressed TCRB transcripts were sequenced. The table came from immunoSEQ multiplex PCR; TCRdb's copy has only in-frame clones and leaves some out. The repertoire holds about 240,000 clones, with around 26% as singletons. The source material was central memory CD4+ T cells from blood. These receptors were taken from a young man in good health.

The rearrangement joins TRBV30 to TRBJ2-7; D may be TRBD1 (5 bases). This CDR3 contains 11 residues. CDR1 is GTSNPN, CDR2 SVGIG, per germline (reference sequence). Trimming took off 5 bases at V and 3 bases at J, with 8 bases between the two ends. The CDR3 DNA is TGTGCCTGGGTTGACAGCTACGAGCAGTACTTC. Amino acids: CAWVDSYEQYF.

This clone was seen a few times. V and J are TRBV30 and TRBJ1-2; 7 bases match TRBD1. V was pared by 1 base and J by 4 bases, with 6 bases of the junction left unmatched. The CDR3 length is 14 residues. Germline CDR1 is GTSNPN and CDR2 is SVGIG (reference sequence). CDR3 amino acids: CAWSATGNVYGYTF. The CDR3 coding sequence is TGTGCCTGGAGTGCGACAGGGAACGTCTATGGCTACACCTTC.

V gene TRBV28 combines with J gene TRBJ2-5; D unclear. The J call is doubtful: the DNA matches TRBJ2-7 better. CDR1 and CDR2 from the germline V gene are MDHEN and SYDVKM. CDR3 length: 13 amino acids. CDR3 bases: TGTGCCAGCCGGCTAGGGTCGGAGTACGAGCAGTACTTC. This sequence encodes CASRLGSEYEQYF.

The V gene is TRBV9, the J gene TRBJ2-1; 9 nucleotides align to TRBD2. The CDR3 runs to 12 residues. Germline V gene data show CDR1 as SGDLS and CDR2 as YYNGEE. Trimming took 6 bases from V and 7 from J; bases not matched to a gene: 2. The CDR3 region has the DNA TGTGCCAGCAAAGCGGGAGGAAATGAGCAGTTCTTC. This codes for CASKAGGNEQFF. The full variable domain, with the rest looked up from reference TRBV9 and TRBJ2-1, is DSGVTQTPKHLITATGQRVTLRCSPRSGDLSVYWYQQSLDQGLQFLIQYYNGEERAKGNILERFSAQQFPDLHSELNLSSLELGDSALYFCASKAGGNEQFFGPGTRLTVL.

The rearrangement joins TRBV7-2 to TRBJ1-3, with D tentatively TRBD1 (5 bases). CDR1 and CDR2 (germline): SGHTA, FQGNSA. The CDR3 sequence is 16 residues long. V was clipped by 2 bases and J by 1 base, with 12 bases between them. CDR3 DNA sequence: TGTGCCAGCAGCTTAATGCAGGGAGTATCTGGAAACACCATATATTTT. Its translation is CASSLMQGVSGNTIYF.

The chain couples TRBV28 to TRBJ1-5; TRBD1 matches 7 bases. The CDR3 runs to 12 residues. Germline CDR1 and CDR2: MDHEN and SYDVKM. V lost 6 bases and J lost 6; bases outside the gene matches: 2. The CDR3 loop reads CASRTGIQPQHF. The CDR3, as DNA: TGTGCCAGCAGGACAGGGATTCAGCCCCAGCATTTT.

This clone has only a few counts. The chain combines TRBV11-2 with TRBJ2-3; tentative D call: TRBD1 (5 bases). This CDR3 comprises 13 residues. Germline CDR1 SGHAT, CDR2 FQNNGV. V lost 1 base to trimming and J lost 6 bases, with 8 bases between them. CDR3 sequence (DNA): TGTGCCAGCAGCTTAGCTGGGGCGGATACGCAGTATTTT. As protein: CASSLAGADTQYF. The entire variable domain, with the rest obtained from reference TRBV11-2 and TRBJ2-3, is as follows: EAGVAQSPRYKIIEKRQSVAFWCNPISGHATLYWYQQILGQGPKLLIQFQNNGVVDDSQLPKDRFSAERLKGVDSTLKIQPAKLEDSAVYLCASSLAGADTQYFGPGTRLTVL.

The chain is built from TRBV10-3 and TRBJ2-7; TRBD1 might be the D (6 bases). Trimming pared 3 bases from V and 1 base from J, leaving 10 bases between. Germline CDR1 ENHRY, CDR2 SYGVKD. This CDR3 spans 14 amino acids. CDR3 sequence reads: CAISEGGTSYEQYF. The CDR3 DNA sequence: TGTGCCATCAGTGAAGGGGGTACGTCCTACGAGCAGTACTTC.